What follows are 31 T cell receptor beta chains derived from one specimen sequenced in a study of OX40 agonist ivuxolimab in advanced cancers. TCRdb's table, derived via immunoSEQ multiplex PCR, lists solely in-frame clones and lacks some. The data show under 70,000 clones, 80% to 85% seen once. Sample: CD4+ or CD8+ T cells sorted from blood, taken in a trial of the OX40 agonist ivuxolimab. All receptors come from an adult with an advanced solid tumor such as melanoma, head and neck, liver or kidney cancer.

As for this clone: Other DNA sequences in the same sample also yield this CDR3. V gene TRBV20-1 combines with J gene TRBJ1-1; D ambiguous. V shed 1 base and J shed 6 bases, with 6 bases lying between them. The CDR3 contains 11 residues. Germline CDR1 is DFQATT and CDR2 is SNEGSKA (reference sequence). CDR3 region: CSARGWAEAFF. The CDR3 DNA reads as TGCAGTGCTAGAGGATGGGCTGAAGCTTTCTTT.

This rearrangement joins TRBV5-6 to TRBJ1-5; TRBD1 aligns across 7 bases. The CDR3 is made up of 17 amino acids. Per germline, CDR1 SGHDT and CDR2 YYEEEE. Losses at the gene ends were 1 base for V and 0 bases for J; bases not matched to a gene: 7. The CDR3 is CASSLRRGHLSNQPQHF. Written as DNA, the CDR3 is TGTGCCAGCAGCTTGCGGAGGGGGCACCTTAGCAATCAGCCCCAGCATTTT.

The J gene is TRBJ1-4, the V gene TRBV19; no clear D gene. V gave up 7 bases and J gave up 0 bases, with 15 bases separating them. Germline V gene lookup returns CDR1 LNHDA and CDR2 SQIVND (reference sequence). The CDR3 is made up of 16 amino acids. CDR3 nucleotides: TGTGCCAGTAACCCCTCTCGAGTTGCAACTAATGAAAAACTGTTTTTT. This encodes CASNPSRVATNEKLFF.

The chain is built from TRBV5-4 and TRBJ2-1; 11 nucleotides match TRBD2. The CDR3 is 15 amino acids. The J segment lost 7 bases and the V segment lost 4 bases, leaving 7 bases of the junction unmatched. Germline loops: CDR1 SGHNT, CDR2 YYREEE (reference sequence). The CDR3 DNA follows: TGTGCCAGCAGCGGACTAGCGGGCCCCGGGAATGAGCAGTTCTTC. The encoded protein is CASSGLAGPGNEQFF.

The J gene is TRBJ2-3, the V gene TRBV29-1; D gene unclear. The CDR3 runs 12 residues. Germline CDR1 and CDR2: SQVTM and ANQGSEA. Between the trimmed V and J ends, which lost 6 bases and 8 bases, there was a span of 15 bases. CDR3 sequence: CSVGYGSSTQYF. In nucleotides, the CDR3 is TGCAGCGTGGGTTACGGCTCTTCTACGCAGTATTTT.

The chain couples TRBV11-2 to TRBJ2-7, with 7 bases matching TRBD1. With V trimmed by 5 bases and J by 4 bases, 8 bases remained unmatched. The CDR3 covers 14 residues. Germline CDR1 SGHAT, CDR2 FQNNGV. Here the CDR3 reads CASSATQGRYEQYF. In DNA form, the CDR3 reads TGTGCCAGCAGCGCAACACAGGGGCGGTACGAGCAGTACTTC. The full variable domain, completed using reference TRBV11-2 and TRBJ2-7, is EAGVAQSPRYKIIEKRQSVAFWCNPISGHATLYWYQQILGQGPKLLIQFQNNGVVDDSQLPKDRFSAERLKGVDSTLKIQPAKLEDSAVYLCASSATQGRYEQYFGPGTRLTVT.

The chain carries TRBV27 and TRBJ1-6, with D maybe TRBD1 (6 bases). Germline CDR1 MNHEY, CDR2 SMNVEV (reference sequence). The CDR3 runs to 17 residues. Trimming removed 3 bases at V and 7 bases at J, with 19 bases between. Here the CDR3 reads CASSFSSRQDGNSPLHF. Written as DNA, the CDR3 is TGTGCCAGCAGTTTCTCAAGCCGACAGGACGGAAATTCACCCCTCCACTTT.

The rearrangement uses TRBV9 and TRBJ1-2; no reliable D call. The V gene's germline CDR1 is SGDLS and CDR2 YYNGEE. This CDR3 is 14 amino acids long. V was cut by 0 bases and J by 8 bases, with 14 bases left in between. CDR3 amino acids: CASSVAKGGPGYTF. The CDR3 DNA sequence: TGTGCCAGCAGCGTAGCGAAGGGTGGGCCGGGCTACACCTTC. Filled out from reference TRBV9 and TRBJ1-2, the complete variable domain reads DSGVTQTPKHLITATGQRVTLRCSPRSGDLSVYWYQQSLDQGLQFLIQYYNGEERAKGNILERFSAQQFPDLHSELNLSSLELGDSALYFCASSVAKGGPGYTFGSGTRLTVV.

The rearrangement links TRBV9 to TRBJ1-1, with D possibly TRBD1 on 6 matching bases. Per the germline V gene, CDR1 is SGDLS and CDR2 is YYNGEE. The CDR3 is made up of 14 amino acids. V lost 3 bases to trimming and J lost 4 bases, with 13 bases between them. The CDR3 DNA follows: TGTGCCAGCAGCGCAAAGGGGGTGACCACTGAAGCTTTCTTT. This codes for CASSAKGVTTEAFF. Full variable domain (remainder filled in from reference TRBV9 and TRBJ1-1): DSGVTQTPKHLITATGQRVTLRCSPRSGDLSVYWYQQSLDQGLQFLIQYYNGEERAKGNILERFSAQQFPDLHSELNLSSLELGDSALYFCASSAKGVTTEAFFGQGTRLTVV.

This rearrangement joins TRBV2 to TRBJ2-1; TRBD2 is a possible D gene (5 bases). V shed 5 bases and J shed 9 bases, with 17 bases lying between them. This CDR3 region has 14 residues. Germline values: CDR1 SNHLY, CDR2 FYNNEI. CDR3 in DNA: TGTGCCAGCAGTCCAACTCCGGGGTTGGGTGAGCAGTTCTTC. Its translation is CASSPTPGLGEQFF.

The V call is TRBV27, the J call TRBJ1-1; TRBD1 agrees at 8 bases. CDR1 MNHEY and CDR2 SMNVEV come from the germline V gene (reference sequence). Germline trimming cut 7 bases from V and 5 bases from J; bases unmatched to any gene: 6. This CDR3 is 13 amino acids long. The CDR3, as DNA: TGTGCCAGCAATGGACAGGGAAGGACTGAAGCTTTCTTT. Its translation: CASNGQGRTEAFF.

V gene TRBV10-3 combines with J gene TRBJ1-2; 7 nucleotides agree with TRBD1. Looked up from germline, CDR1 is ENHRY and CDR2 is SYGVKD. The V gene end was trimmed by 4 bases and the J gene end by 6 bases; junction bases not matched to a gene: 11. This CDR3 has 15 amino acids. CDR3 amino acids: CAISAPAGGGDGYTF. Written as DNA, the CDR3 is TGTGCCATCAGTGCCCCGGCAGGGGGAGGAGATGGCTACACCTTC.

The V call is TRBV27, the J call TRBJ2-7, with D perhaps matching TRBD2 (5 bases). Per germline, CDR1 MNHEY and CDR2 SMNVEV (reference sequence). CDR3 length: 12 amino acids. V was shortened by 3 bases and J by 6 bases, with 9 bases between the two germline ends. CDR3 nucleotide sequence: TGTGCCAGCAGTTTTTCGGGATCCGAGCAGTACTTC. Translating gives CASSFSGSEQYF.

The chain combines TRBV6-1 with TRBJ2-5; 10 bases are shared with TRBD1. CDR1 MNHNS and CDR2 SASEGT come from the germline V gene. The CDR3 runs to 14 residues. V lost 3 bases, J lost 5 bases, and 3 bases stayed unmatched. In DNA, the CDR3 is TGTGCCAGCAGTGAGGGACAGGGGATCGAGACCCAGTACTTC. As protein: CASSEGQGIETQYF.

In its sample, this clone was seen a few times. Here the CDR3 reads CASSLQGSSYNSPLHF. The CDR3 DNA reads TGCGCCAGCAGCTTGCAGGGGAGTTCCTATAATTCACCCCTCCACTTT. The chain uses TRBV5-1 and TRBJ1-6; D is perhaps TRBD1 (6 bases). Germline V lookup: CDR1 SGHRS, CDR2 YFSETQ. The V and J ends lost 1 base and 1 base respectively, with 9 bases between them. The CDR3 runs 16 residues.

J is TRBJ2-1 and V is TRBV2, with TRBD2 matching over 7 bases. The CDR3 consists of 14 residues. The V and J ends lost 11 bases and 0 bases, in that order; junction bases with no gene match: 7. Per germline, CDR1 SNHLY and CDR2 FYNNEI. The CDR3 DNA reads as TGTGCCTCTGGGGAGGGTAGCTCCTACAATGAGCAGTTCTTC. Its protein product is CASGEGSSYNEQFF. The complete variable domain, with remaining parts taken from reference TRBV2 and TRBJ2-1, reads EPEVTQTPSHQVTQMGQEVILRCVPISNHLYFYWYRQILGQKVEFLVSFYNNEISEKSEIFDDQFSVERPDGSNFTLKIRSTKLEDSAMYFCASGEGSSYNEQFFGPGTRLTVL.

V gene TRBV7-3 combines with J gene TRBJ2-2; D gene ambiguous. Germline CDR1 and CDR2: SGHTA and FQGTGA. CDR3 size: 13 residues. Trimming shortened V by 2 bases and J by 6 bases, and 7 bases separated the two germline ends. CDR3 nucleotides: TGTGCCAGCAGCTTATTAGGGTCCGGGGAGCTGTTTTTT. Translating it yields CASSLLGSGELFF. The entire variable domain, with the rest obtained from reference TRBV7-3 and TRBJ2-2, is as follows: GAGVSQTPSNKVTEKGKYVELRCDPISGHTALYWYRQSLGQGPEFLIYFQGTGAADDSGLPNDRFFAVRPEGSVSTLKIQRTERGDSAVYLCASSLLGSGELFFGEGSRLTVL.

This clone is termed medium-sized. The rearrangement links TRBV2 to TRBJ1-1; D ambiguous. The germline gives CDR1 SNHLY, CDR2 FYNNEI. This CDR3 spans 11 amino acids. The V gene lost 4 bases and the J gene lost 11 bases, with 11 bases spanning the gap. In nucleotides, the CDR3 is TGTGCCAGCAGTGGGGAAGTTCGGGCTTTCTTT. This translates into CASSGEVRAFF.

The chain couples TRBV5-6 to TRBJ1-4; D might be TRBD1 (5 bases). This CDR3 comprises 15 residues. The germline CDR1 and CDR2 sequences are SGHDT and YYEEEE. V was trimmed by 4 bases and J by 8 bases, leaving 18 bases between them. CDR3: CASSDGRGRDEKLFF. CDR3 DNA: TGTGCCAGCAGCGATGGACGGGGACGAGACGAAAAACTGTTTTTT.

The rearrangement joins TRBV5-1 to TRBJ1-2, with D tentatively TRBD1 (6 bases). This CDR3 spans 15 amino acids. Germline CDR1 reads SGHRS; CDR2 reads YFSETQ. The V end lost 0 bases, the J end lost 7 bases, and 16 bases lay between the germline ends. CDR3 loop: CASSLERGSPTGYTF. The CDR3 bases are TGCGCCAGCAGCTTGGAAAGGGGGTCCCCTACTGGCTACACCTTC. The whole variable domain, remainder taken from reference TRBV5-1 and TRBJ1-2, is KAGVTQTPRYLIKTRGQQVTLSCSPISGHRSVSWYQQTPGQGLQFLFEYFSETQRNKGNFPGRFSGRQFSNSRSEMNVSTLELGDSALYLCASSLERGSPTGYTFGSGTRLTVV.

The V call is TRBV5-6, the J call TRBJ1-1, with D possibly TRBD1 on 6 matching bases. Trimming removed 3 bases at V and 1 base at J, with 10 bases between. The germline gives CDR1 SGHDT, CDR2 YYEEEE. This CDR3 region has 14 residues. CDR3 region: CASSSLGQNTEAFF. CDR3 in DNA: TGTGCCAGCAGCTCACTGGGACAGAACACTGAAGCTTTCTTT.

This sequence joins TRBV18 and TRBJ2-7; D is unresolved. V dropped 3 bases and J dropped 2 bases, with 11 bases sitting between them. Germline CDR1 is KGHSH and CDR2 is LQKENI. The CDR3 has 14 amino acids. The CDR3 nucleotides are TGTGCCAGCTCACCTCCCAGTATTCCCTACGAGCAGTACTTC. This codes for CASSPPSIPYEQYF.

The genes are TRBV7-3 and TRBJ1-4, with D possibly matching TRBD1 (5 bases). The CDR3 is made up of 14 amino acids. Germline V gene sequence: CDR1 SGHTA, CDR2 FQGTGA. The ends were cut back, 5 bases at V and 1 base at J, with 8 bases in the middle. The CDR3, as DNA: TGTGCCAGCAGCCTGGGGGGAACTAATGAAAAACTGTTTTTT. This gives the protein CASSLGGTNEKLFF.

The chain uses TRBV18 and TRBJ1-5; 11 nucleotides align to TRBD1. This CDR3 spans 16 amino acids. Germline CDR1 and CDR2: KGHSH and LQKENI. V lost 1 base and J lost 5; bases outside the gene matches: 4. The CDR3 bases are TGTGCCAGCTCACCACGGGGGACAGGGGGTGATCAGCCCCAGCATTTT. The encoded protein is CASSPRGTGGDQPQHF. Drawing the rest from reference TRBV18 and TRBJ1-5, the complete variable domain is NAGVMQNPRHLVRRRGQEARLRCSPMKGHSHVYWYRQLPEEGLKFMVYLQKENIIDESGMPKERFSAEFPKEGPSILRIQQVVRGDSAAYFCASSPRGTGGDQPQHFGDGTRLSIL.

V and J are TRBV6-1 and TRBJ2-7, with D hard to call. The CDR3 spans 12 residues. Between the trimmed V and J ends, which lost 9 bases and 3 bases, there was a span of 12 bases. CDR1 is MNHNS, CDR2 SASEGT, per germline. CDR3 loop: CASKPTGYEQYF. DNA for the CDR3: TGTGCCAGTAAGCCGACCGGCTACGAGCAGTACTTC.

The V and J genes are TRBV5-4 and TRBJ2-4, with D possibly matching TRBD1 (6 bases). Trimming stripped 7 bases from V and 0 bases from J, with 23 bases between. In germline, CDR1 is SGHNT, CDR2 YYREEE (reference sequence). This CDR3 comprises 18 residues. The CDR3 region has the DNA TGTGCCAGCGCCAGCGGCGGCTCCCCAGGGGTAGCCAAAAACATTCAGTACTTC. Translating gives CASASGGSPGVAKNIQYF.

The chain recombines TRBV7-2 with TRBJ1-6; D is unresolved. This CDR3 has 17 amino acids. Trimming left V 4 bases short and J 0 bases short, with 13 bases between. The germline CDR1 and CDR2 sequences are SGHTA and FQGNSA. CDR3 nucleotides: TGTGCCAGCAGCTATCGGACCGTGAGCTCCTATAATTCACCCCTCCACTTT. The encoded protein is CASSYRTVSSYNSPLHF.

The rearrangement joins TRBV28 to TRBJ1-1; the D gene is possibly TRBD1 (6 bases). This CDR3 has 14 amino acids. Deletions cut 7 bases from V and 4 bases from J, with 16 bases between. Germline CDR1 is MDHEN and CDR2 is SYDVKM. The CDR3 bases are TGTGCCAGCACCACCCCGGGGGGGCCCACTGAAGCTTTCTTT. Translation gives CASTTPGGPTEAFF.

The V and J genes are TRBV27 and TRBJ2-5, with D tentatively TRBD2 (5 bases). The germline V gene has CDR1 MNHEY and CDR2 SMNVEV (reference sequence). The CDR3 runs to 15 residues. Between the trimmed V and J ends, which lost 3 bases and 1 base, there was a span of 12 bases. For the CDR3, the DNA is TGTGCCAGCAGTTTGGCTAGAGGGCTCCAAGAGACCCAGTACTTC. Protein product: CASSLARGLQETQYF.

The genes are TRBV5-6 and TRBJ1-1; a possible D gene is TRBD1 (5 bases). This CDR3 is built from 12 residues. V lost 4 bases and J lost 10, with 14 bases in between. Per the germline V gene, CDR1 is SGHDT and CDR2 is YYEEEE. The CDR3 DNA reads as TGTGCCAGCAGCAAAGGGGAGGGAGTAGCTTTCTTT. It yields the protein CASSKGEGVAFF.

The chain recombines TRBV12-5 with TRBJ2-7; D remains unclear. V was trimmed by 5 bases and J by 4 bases, leaving 6 bases between them. Germline V gene lookup returns CDR1 LGHNT and CDR2 FRNRAP. The CDR3 loop spans 11 amino acids. In DNA, the CDR3 is TGTGCTAGTGGTCTGTTTTACGAGCAGTACTTC. It translates to CASGLFYEQYF.